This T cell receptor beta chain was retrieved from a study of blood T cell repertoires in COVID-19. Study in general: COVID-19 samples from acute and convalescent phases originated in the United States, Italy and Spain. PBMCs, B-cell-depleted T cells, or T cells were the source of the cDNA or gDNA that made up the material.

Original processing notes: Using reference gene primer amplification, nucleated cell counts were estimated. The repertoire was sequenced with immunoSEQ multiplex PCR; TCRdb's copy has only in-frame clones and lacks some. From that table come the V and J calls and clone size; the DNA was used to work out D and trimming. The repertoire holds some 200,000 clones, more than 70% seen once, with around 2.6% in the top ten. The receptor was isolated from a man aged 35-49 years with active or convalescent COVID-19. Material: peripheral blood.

In nucleotides, the CDR3 is TGTGCCAGCAGCTTAAAGGAGGGACTAGCGGGGGCCTACAATGAGCAGTTCTTC. Residues: CASSLKEGLAGAYNEQFF. V usage is TRBV11-2 and J usage is TRBJ2-1, with TRBD2 matching over 14 bases. The V segment lost 2 bases and the J segment 2 bases; nucleotides outside the gene matches: 5. The germline V gene has CDR1 SGHAT and CDR2 FQNNGV. This CDR3 region has 18 residues.